This T cell receptor (beta chain) was observed in a study of technical replicates of blood from a few donors. CDR3 length equals 14 residues. CDR1 SQVTM and CDR2 ANQGSEA come from the germline V gene. V was trimmed by 3 bases and J by 2 bases, leaving 12 bases between them. Profiling relied on immunoSEQ multiplex PCR, and the TCRdb table lists in-frame clones only, not all of them. In the table there are about 80,000 clones, 90% to 95% of which are singletons. The sequence was obtained from a human donor in good health. What was sequenced was T cells isolated from PBMCs. V and J are TRBV29-1 and TRBJ2-3, with D hard to call. The CDR3: CSVDNPRYTDTQYF. The CDR3 region has the DNA TGCAGCGTTGATAATCCCAGGTACACAGATACGCAGTATTTT.